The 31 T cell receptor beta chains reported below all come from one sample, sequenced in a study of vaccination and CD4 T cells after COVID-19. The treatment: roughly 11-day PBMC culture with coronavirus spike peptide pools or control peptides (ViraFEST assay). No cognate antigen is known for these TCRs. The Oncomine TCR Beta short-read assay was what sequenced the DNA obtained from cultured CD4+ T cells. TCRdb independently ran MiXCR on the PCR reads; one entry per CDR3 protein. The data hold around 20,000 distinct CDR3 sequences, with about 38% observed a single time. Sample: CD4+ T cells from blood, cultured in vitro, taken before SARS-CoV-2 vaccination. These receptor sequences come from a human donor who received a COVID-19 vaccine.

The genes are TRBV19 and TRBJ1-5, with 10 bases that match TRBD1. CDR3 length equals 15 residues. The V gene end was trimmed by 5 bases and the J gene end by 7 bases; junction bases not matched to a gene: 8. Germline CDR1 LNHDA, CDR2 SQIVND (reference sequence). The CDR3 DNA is TGTGCCAGTAGTCGCCGGGACAGGGGTTACCAGCCCCAGCATTTT. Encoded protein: CASSRRDRGYQPQHF.

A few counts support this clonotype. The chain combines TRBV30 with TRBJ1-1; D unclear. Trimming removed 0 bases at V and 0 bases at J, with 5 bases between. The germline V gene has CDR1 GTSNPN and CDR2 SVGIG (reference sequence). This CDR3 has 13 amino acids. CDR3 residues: CAWSVNLNTEAFF. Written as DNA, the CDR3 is TGTGCCTGGAGTGTAAACCTGAACACTGAAGCTTTCTTT.

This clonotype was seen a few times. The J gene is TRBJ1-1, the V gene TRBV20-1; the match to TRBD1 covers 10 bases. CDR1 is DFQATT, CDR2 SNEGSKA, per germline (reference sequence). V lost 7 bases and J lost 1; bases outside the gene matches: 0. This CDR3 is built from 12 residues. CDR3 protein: CSGQGANTEAFF. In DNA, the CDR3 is TGCAGTGGACAGGGGGCGAACACTGAAGCTTTCTTT.

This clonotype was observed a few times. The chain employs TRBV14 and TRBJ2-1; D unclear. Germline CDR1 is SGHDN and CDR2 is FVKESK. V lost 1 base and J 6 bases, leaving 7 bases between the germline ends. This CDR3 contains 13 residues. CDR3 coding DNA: TGTGCCAGCAGCCAAGGCTACAGCAATGAGCAGTTCTTC. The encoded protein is CASSQGYSNEQFF.

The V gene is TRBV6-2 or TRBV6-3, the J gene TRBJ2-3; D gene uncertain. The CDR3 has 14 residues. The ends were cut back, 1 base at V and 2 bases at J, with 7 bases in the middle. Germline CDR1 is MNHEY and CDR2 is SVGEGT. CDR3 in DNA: TGTGCCAGCAGTTACTTGCCAGACACAGATACGCAGTATTTT. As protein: CASSYLPDTDTQYF.

CDR3 sequence: CASSGRDRAYEQYF. As DNA, the CDR3 is TGTGCCAGCAGCGGTCGGGACAGGGCCTACGAGCAGTACTTC. This chain joins TRBV6-1 and TRBJ2-7; 9 bases map to TRBD1. The CDR3 loop spans 14 amino acids. Looked up from germline, CDR1 is MNHNS and CDR2 is SASEGT. V dropped 6 bases and J dropped 2; count of bases not matched to a gene: 5.

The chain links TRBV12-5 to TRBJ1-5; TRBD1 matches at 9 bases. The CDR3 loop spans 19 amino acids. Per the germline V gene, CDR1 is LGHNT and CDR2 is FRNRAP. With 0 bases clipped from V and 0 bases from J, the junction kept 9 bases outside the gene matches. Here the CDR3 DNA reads TGTGCTAGTGGTTTGGTAAGGACAGGGGTACTCGATAGCAATCAGCCCCAGCATTTT. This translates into CASGLVRTGVLDSNQPQHF.

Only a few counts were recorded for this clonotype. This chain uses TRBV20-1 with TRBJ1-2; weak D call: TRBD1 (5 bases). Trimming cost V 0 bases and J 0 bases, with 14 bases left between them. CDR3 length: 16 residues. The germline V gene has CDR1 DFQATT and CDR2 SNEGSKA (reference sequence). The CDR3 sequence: CSARDMGQVSNYGYTF. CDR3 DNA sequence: TGCAGTGCTAGAGATATGGGGCAGGTTTCTAACTATGGCTACACCTTC.

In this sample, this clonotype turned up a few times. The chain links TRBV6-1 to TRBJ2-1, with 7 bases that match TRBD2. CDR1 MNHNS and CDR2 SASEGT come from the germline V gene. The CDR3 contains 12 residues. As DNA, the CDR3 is TGTTTAGGGCGGGAGAGCACAAATGAGCAGTTCTTC. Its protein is CLGRESTNEQFF.

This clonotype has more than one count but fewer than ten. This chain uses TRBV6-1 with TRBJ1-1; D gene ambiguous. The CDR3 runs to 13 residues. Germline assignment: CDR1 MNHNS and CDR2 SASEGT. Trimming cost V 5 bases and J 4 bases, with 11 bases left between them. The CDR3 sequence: CASSRNYGTEAFF. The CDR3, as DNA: TGTGCCAGCAGTCGTAATTATGGCACTGAAGCTTTCTTT.

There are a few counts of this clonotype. The CDR3 reads CASSMVSGGEAFF. CDR3 sequence (DNA): TGTGCCAGTAGTATGGTTTCAGGGGGTGAAGCTTTCTTT. The chain recombines TRBV19 with TRBJ1-1; 7 nucleotides line up with TRBD1. V lost 3 bases and J lost 7; bases outside the gene matches: 5. Germline CDR1 and CDR2: LNHDA and SQIVND (reference sequence). The CDR3 contains 13 residues.

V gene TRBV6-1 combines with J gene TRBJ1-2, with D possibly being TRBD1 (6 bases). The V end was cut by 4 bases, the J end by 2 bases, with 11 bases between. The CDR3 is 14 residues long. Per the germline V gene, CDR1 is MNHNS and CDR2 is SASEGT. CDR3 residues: CASSVQGLNYGYTF. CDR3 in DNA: TGTGCCAGCAGTGTCCAGGGGTTAAACTATGGCTACACCTTC.

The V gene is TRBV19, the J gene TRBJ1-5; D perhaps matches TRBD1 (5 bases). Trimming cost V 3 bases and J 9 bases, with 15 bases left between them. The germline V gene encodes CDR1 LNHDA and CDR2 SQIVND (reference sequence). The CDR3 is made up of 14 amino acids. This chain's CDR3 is CASSITGQRVPQHF. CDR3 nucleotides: TGTGCCAGTAGTATTACAGGCCAAAGGGTGCCCCAGCATTTT.

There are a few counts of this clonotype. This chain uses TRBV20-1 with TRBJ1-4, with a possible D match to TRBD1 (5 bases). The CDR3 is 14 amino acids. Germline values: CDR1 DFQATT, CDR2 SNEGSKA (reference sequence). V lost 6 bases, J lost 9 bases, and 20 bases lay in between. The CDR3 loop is CSAQPGQVLKKLFF. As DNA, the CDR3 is TGCAGTGCCCAGCCAGGGCAGGTGTTGAAAAAACTGTTTTTT.

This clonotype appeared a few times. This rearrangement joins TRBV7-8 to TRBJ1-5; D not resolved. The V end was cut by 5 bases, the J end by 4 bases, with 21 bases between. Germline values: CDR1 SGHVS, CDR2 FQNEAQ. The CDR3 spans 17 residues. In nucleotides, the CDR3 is TGTGCCAGCAGCCCTCATTTCCGGACGGGGTCGAATCAGCCCCAGCATTTT. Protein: CASSPHFRTGSNQPQHF. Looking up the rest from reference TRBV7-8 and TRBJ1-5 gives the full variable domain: GAGVSQSPRYKVAKRGQDVALRCDPISGHVSLFWYQQALGQGPEFLTYFQNEAQLDKSGLPSDRFFAERPEGSVSTLKIQRTQQEDSAVYLCASSPHFRTGSNQPQHFGDGTRLSIL.

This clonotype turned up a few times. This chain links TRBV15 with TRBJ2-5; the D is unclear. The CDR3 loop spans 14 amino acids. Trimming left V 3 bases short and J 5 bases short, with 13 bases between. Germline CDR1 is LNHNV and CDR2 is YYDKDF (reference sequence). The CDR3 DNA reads TGTGCCACCAGCAGGCTCAGTCAGGAGGAGACCCAGTACTTC. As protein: CATSRLSQEETQYF.

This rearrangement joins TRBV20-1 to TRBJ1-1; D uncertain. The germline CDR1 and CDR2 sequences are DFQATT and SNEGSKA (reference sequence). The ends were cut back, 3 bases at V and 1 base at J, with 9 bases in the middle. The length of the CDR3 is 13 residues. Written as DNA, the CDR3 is TGCAGTGCTAGCCTGGGAGGGAACACTGAAGCTTTCTTT. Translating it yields CSASLGGNTEAFF.

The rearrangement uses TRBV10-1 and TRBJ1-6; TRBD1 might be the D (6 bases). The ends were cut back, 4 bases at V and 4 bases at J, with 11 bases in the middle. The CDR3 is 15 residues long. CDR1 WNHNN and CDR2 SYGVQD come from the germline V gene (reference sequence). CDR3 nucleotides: TGCGCCAGCAGTGCGGACAGCGTTTATAATTCACCCCTCCACTTT. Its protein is CASSADSVYNSPLHF.

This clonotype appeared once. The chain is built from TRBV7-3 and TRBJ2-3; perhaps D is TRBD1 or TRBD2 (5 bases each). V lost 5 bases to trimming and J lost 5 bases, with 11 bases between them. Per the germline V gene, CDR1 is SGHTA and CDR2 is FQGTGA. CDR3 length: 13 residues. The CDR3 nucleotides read TGTGCCAGCAGCCGCCGGGGCGAAGATACGCAGTATTTT. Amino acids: CASSRRGEDTQYF.

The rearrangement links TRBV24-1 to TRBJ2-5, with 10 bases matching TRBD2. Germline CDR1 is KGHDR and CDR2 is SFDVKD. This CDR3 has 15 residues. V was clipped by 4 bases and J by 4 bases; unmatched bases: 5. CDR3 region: CATSDPGTSVETQYF. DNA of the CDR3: TGTGCCACCAGTGACCCCGGGACTAGCGTAGAGACCCAGTACTTC.

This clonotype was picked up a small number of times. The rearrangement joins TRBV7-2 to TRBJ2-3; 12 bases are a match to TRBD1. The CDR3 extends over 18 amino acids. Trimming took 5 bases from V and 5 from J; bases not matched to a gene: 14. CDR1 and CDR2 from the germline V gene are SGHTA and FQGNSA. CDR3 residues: CASSPTGGTGGSGDTQYF. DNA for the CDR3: TGTGCCAGCAGCCCAACAGGCGGGACAGGGGGCTCGGGAGATACGCAGTATTTT.

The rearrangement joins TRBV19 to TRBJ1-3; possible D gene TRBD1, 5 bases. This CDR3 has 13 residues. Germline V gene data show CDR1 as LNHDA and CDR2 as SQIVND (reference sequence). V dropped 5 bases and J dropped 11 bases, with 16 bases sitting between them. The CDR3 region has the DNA TGTGCCAGTAGTCCCGGTCGGGGACTAGCCATATATTTT. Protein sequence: CASSPGRGLAIYF.

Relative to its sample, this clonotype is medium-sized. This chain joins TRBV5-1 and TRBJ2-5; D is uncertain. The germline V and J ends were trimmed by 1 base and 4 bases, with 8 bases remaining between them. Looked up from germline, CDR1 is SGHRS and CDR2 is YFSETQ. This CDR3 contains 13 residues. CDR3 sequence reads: CASSLPPLETQYF. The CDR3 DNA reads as TGCGCCAGCAGCTTGCCACCTTTAGAGACCCAGTACTTC.

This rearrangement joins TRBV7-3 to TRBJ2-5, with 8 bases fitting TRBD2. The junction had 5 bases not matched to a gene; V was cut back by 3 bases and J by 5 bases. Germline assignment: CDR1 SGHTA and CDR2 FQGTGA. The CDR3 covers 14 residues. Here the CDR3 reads CASSFGGGLETQYF. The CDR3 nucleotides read TGTGCCAGCAGCTTCGGCGGGGGGCTGGAGACCCAGTACTTC.

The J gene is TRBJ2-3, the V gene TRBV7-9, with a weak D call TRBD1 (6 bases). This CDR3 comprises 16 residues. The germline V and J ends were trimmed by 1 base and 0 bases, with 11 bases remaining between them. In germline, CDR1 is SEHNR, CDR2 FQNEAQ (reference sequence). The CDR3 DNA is TGTGCCAGCAGCTTAGTCAGGGGATTGAGCACAGATACGCAGTATTTT. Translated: CASSLVRGLSTDTQYF.

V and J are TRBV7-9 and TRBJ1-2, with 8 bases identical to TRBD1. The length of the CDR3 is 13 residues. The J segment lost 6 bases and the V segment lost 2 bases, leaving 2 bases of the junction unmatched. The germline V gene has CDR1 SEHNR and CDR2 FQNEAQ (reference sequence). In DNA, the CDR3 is TGTGCCAGCAGCTTACAGGGGGCGAATGGCTACACCTTC. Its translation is CASSLQGANGYTF.

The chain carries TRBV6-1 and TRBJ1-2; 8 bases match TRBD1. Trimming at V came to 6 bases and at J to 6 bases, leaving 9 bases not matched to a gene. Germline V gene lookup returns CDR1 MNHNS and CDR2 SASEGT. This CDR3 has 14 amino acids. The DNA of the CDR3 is TGTGCCAGCAGCCGAAAACAGGGGGGGGATGGCTACACCTTC. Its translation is CASSRKQGGDGYTF.

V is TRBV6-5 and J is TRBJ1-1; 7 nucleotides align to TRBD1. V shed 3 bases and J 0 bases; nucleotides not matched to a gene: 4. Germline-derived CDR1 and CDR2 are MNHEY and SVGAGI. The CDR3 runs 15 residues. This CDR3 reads CASSYSGTVNTEAFF. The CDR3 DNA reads TGTGCCAGCAGTTATTCCGGGACAGTGAACACTGAAGCTTTCTTT.

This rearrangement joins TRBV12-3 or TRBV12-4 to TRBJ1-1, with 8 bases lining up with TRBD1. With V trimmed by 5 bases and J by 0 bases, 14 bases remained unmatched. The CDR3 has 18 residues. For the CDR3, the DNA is TGTGCCAGCAGTACCCGGACAGGGCGCATATCCATGAACACTGAAGCTTTCTTT. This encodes CASSTRTGRISMNTEAFF.

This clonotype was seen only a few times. The CDR3 bases are TGTGCCAGCAGTGTCTATCACACAGATACGCAGTATTTT. Its translation is CASSVYHTDTQYF. V is TRBV6-1 and J is TRBJ2-3, with unresolved D. Germline loops: CDR1 MNHNS, CDR2 SASEGT. Trimming shortened V by 4 bases and J by 2 bases, and 7 bases separated the two germline ends. The CDR3 sequence is 13 residues long.

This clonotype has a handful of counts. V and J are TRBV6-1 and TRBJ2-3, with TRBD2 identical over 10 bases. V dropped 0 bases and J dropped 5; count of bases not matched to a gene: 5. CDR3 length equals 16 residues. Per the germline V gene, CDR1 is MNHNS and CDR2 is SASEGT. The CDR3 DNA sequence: TGTGCCAGCAGTGAAGCACTAGCGGGGAAGGGAGATACGCAGTATTTT. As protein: CASSEALAGKGDTQYF.